This T cell receptor beta chain was observed in a study of cytomegalovirus exposure and HLA in healthy donors. Comment on this clone: Its antigen remains unknown.

In the PCR, 60 Vbeta and 13 Jbeta primers were used. Libraries were prepared by immunoSEQ multiplex PCR; TCRdb keeps only in-frame clonotypes and omits some of them. This table holds under 150,000 clones, 65% to 85% found once. Study observations and caveats: A later analysis linked fewer than 20,000 TCR beta sequences to HLA alleles at 0.05 false discovery rate. Some public TCRs appeared in many individuals, while most sequences were rare. The authors later found most CMV-associated TCR beta chains appeared HLA-restricted.

Those who donated were healthy bone marrow donors. The V gene's germline CDR1 is SGHVS and CDR2 FQNEAQ. V dropped 2 bases and J dropped 0 bases, with 11 bases sitting between them. The CDR3 is 16 residues long. The source material was PBMCs. The receptor's source is a boy between 10 and 17 years old in good health and CMV-seronegative. This chain uses TRBV7-8 with TRBJ1-3; D might be TRBD1 (5 bases). The CDR3 nucleotides read TGTGCCAGCAGCTTAAAGGGGCCCAACTCTGGAAACACCATATATTTT. It is translated as CASSLKGPNSGNTIYF.